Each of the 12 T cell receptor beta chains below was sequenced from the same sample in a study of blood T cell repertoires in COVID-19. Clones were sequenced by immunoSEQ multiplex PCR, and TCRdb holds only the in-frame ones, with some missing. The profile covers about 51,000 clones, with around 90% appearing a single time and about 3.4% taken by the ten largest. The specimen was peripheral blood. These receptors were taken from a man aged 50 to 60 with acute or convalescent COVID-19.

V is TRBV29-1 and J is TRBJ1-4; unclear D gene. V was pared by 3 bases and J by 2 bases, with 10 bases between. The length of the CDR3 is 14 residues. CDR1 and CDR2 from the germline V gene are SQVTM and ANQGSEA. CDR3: CSVDSGSTNEKLFF. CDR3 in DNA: TGCAGCGTTGATTCCGGGTCTACTAATGAAAAACTGTTTTTT.

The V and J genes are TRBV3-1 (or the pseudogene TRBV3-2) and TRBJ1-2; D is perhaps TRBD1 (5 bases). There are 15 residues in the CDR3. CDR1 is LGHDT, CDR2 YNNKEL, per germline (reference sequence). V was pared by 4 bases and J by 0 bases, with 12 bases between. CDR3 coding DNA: TGTGCCAGCAGCCGTTTTGAAGGGGCTAACTATGGCTACACCTTC. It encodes CASSRFEGANYGYTF.

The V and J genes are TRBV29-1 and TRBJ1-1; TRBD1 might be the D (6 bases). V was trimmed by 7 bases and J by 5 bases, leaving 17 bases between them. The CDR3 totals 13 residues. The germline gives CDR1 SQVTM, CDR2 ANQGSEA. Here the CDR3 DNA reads TGCAGCGCCTCATCCCACAGGGATACTGAAGCTTTCTTT. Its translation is CSASSHRDTEAFF.

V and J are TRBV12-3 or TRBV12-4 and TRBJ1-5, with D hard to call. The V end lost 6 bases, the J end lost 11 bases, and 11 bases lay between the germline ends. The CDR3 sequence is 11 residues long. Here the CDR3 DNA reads TGTGCCAGCAGCGACCTGCGGACCCAGCATTTT. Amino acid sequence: CASSDLRTQHF.

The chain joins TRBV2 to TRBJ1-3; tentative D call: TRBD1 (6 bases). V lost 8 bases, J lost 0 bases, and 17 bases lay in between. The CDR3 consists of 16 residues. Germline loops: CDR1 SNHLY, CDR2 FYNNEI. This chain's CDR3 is CASGAGATFSGNTIYF. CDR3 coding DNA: TGTGCCAGCGGGGCAGGGGCCACCTTCTCTGGAAACACCATATATTTT. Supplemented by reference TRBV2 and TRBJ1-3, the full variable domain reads EPEVTQTPSHQVTQMGQEVILRCVPISNHLYFYWYRQILGQKVEFLVSFYNNEISEKSEIFDDQFSVERPDGSNFTLKIRSTKLEDSAMYFCASGAGATFSGNTIYFGEGSWLTVV.

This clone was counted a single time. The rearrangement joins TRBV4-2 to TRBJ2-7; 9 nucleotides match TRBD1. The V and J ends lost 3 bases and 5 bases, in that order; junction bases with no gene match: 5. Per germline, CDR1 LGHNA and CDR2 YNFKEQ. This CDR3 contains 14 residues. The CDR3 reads CASSQATGGNEQYF. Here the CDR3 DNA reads TGTGCCAGCAGCCAGGCGACAGGGGGGAACGAGCAGTACTTC.

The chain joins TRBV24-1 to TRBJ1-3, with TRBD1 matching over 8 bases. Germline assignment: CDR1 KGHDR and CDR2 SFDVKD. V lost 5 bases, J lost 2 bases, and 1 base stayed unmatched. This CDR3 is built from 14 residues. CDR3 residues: CATSAGGTGNTIYF. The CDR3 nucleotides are TGTGCCACCAGTGCAGGGGGCACTGGAAACACCATATATTTT.

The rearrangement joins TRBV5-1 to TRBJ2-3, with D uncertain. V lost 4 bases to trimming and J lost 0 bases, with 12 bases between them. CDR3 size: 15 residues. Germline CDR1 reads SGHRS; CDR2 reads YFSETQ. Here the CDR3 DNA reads TGCGCCAGCAGCCTGAGAGCTCCTAGCACAGATACGCAGTATTTT. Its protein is CASSLRAPSTDTQYF. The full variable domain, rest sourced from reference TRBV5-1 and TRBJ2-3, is KAGVTQTPRYLIKTRGQQVTLSCSPISGHRSVSWYQQTPGQGLQFLFEYFSETQRNKGNFPGRFSGRQFSNSRSEMNVSTLELGDSALYLCASSLRAPSTDTQYFGPGTRLTVL.

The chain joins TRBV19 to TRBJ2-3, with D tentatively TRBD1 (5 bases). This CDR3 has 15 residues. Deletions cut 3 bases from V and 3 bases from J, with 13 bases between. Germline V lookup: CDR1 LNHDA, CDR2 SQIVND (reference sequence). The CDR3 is CASSIRQGRTDTQYF. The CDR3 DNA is TGTGCCAGTAGTATCCGCCAGGGTCGAACAGATACGCAGTATTTT.

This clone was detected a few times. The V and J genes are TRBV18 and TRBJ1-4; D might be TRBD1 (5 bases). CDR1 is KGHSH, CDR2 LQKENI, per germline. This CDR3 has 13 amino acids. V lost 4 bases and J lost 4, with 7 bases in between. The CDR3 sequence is CASSLDSNEKLFF. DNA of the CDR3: TGTGCCAGCTCACTCGACAGTAATGAAAAACTGTTTTTT.

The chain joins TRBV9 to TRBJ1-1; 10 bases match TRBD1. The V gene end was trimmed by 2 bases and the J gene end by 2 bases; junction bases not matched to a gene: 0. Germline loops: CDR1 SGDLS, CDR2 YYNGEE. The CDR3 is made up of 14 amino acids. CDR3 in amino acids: CASSVTGGNTEAFF. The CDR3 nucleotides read TGTGCCAGCAGCGTGACAGGGGGCAACACTGAAGCTTTCTTT. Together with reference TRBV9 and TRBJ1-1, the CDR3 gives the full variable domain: DSGVTQTPKHLITATGQRVTLRCSPRSGDLSVYWYQQSLDQGLQFLIQYYNGEERAKGNILERFSAQQFPDLHSELNLSSLELGDSALYFCASSVTGGNTEAFFGQGTRLTVV.

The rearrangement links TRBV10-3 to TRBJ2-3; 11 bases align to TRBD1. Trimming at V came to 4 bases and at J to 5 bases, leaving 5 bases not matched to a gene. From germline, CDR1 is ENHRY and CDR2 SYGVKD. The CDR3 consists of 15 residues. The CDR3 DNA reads TGTGCCATCAGTGCCCGGACAGGGGGCGAAGATACGCAGTATTTT. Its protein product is CAISARTGGEDTQYF.